This TCR beta chain was recorded in a study of blood T cell repertoires in COVID-19. Looking at the study overall: Acute-phase and convalescent COVID-19 samples originated in the United States, Italy and Spain. Nucleic acid was either cDNA or gDNA, and it came from T cells, B-cell-depleted T cells, or PBMCs.

This CDR3 comprises 14 residues. Germline CDR1 is SGHKS and CDR2 is YYEKEE (reference sequence). V was clipped by 4 bases and J by 5 bases; unmatched bases: 8. Per the authors' pipeline: Reference gene primer amplification gave estimated nucleated cell counts. The data were produced by immunoSEQ multiplex PCR, yet TCRdb's version contains in-frame clones alone and is incomplete. That table supplies the V and J calls and clone size; D and trimming were determined from the DNA. The data contain under 250,000 clones, roughly 88% of them singletons. Source material: peripheral blood. This TCR came from a woman of 80 years or more with COVID-19, enrolled during active disease. The V and J genes are TRBV5-5 and TRBJ2-5; 7 bases align to TRBD1. The CDR3 region has the DNA TGTGCCAGCAGCCCAAAGGGACAGCGCGAGACCCAGTACTTC. It yields the protein CASSPKGQRETQYF.